One T cell receptor beta chain is described in this entry. This sample is drawn from a study of early T cells in non-severe SARS-CoV-2 infection. TCRdb reprocessed the 5' RACE reads with MiXCR, giving one entry per CDR3 protein. The sample includes some 75,000 distinct CDR3 sequences, 12% to 15% seen only once; the top ten take over 1.2%. V lost 6 bases to trimming and J lost 2 bases; unmatched junction nucleotides: 7. The germline V gene encodes CDR1 DFQATT and CDR2 SNEGSKA (reference sequence). The CDR3 loop spans 15 amino acids. This sequence was found in an adult who was a healthcare worker with PCR-confirmed SARS-CoV-2 infection or an uninfected control (not recorded which). The material sequenced was whole blood. The rearrangement joins TRBV20-1 to TRBJ1-1; 12 bases align to TRBD1. The CDR3 sequence: CSAPGTGGGNTEAFF. The CDR3 region has the DNA TGCAGTGCCCCCGGGACAGGGGGCGGAAACACTGAAGCTTTCTTT.